Below are 19 T cell receptor beta chains sequenced from a single sample in a study of cytotoxic CD8 clonotypes in ibrutinib-treated CLL (dated by TCRdb to the early 2020s). Library prep was done by the immunoSEQ multiplex PCR assay. In its TCRdb copy, this immuneACCESS table keeps in-frame sequences only and misses some clones. Where compared with another copy, unresolved V genes explain less than half of these, and the others have no known cause. The sample table holds more than 150,000 clones, of which around 72% were seen once. The ten top clones hold around an eighth of the sample. This specimen's time point label, interpreted: roughly 2 years on ibrutinib. This specimen was PBMCs, taken after 24 months of ibrutinib treatment. These receptors were obtained from a human donor with chronic lymphocytic leukemia.

V and J are TRBV19 and TRBJ2-2; D ambiguous. Germline V gene lookup returns CDR1 LNHDA and CDR2 SQIVND (reference sequence). V dropped 8 bases and J dropped 0 bases, with 10 bases sitting between them. This CDR3 comprises 14 residues. The CDR3 region has the DNA TGTGCCAGTGGCGGAGTGGCGAACACCGGGGAGCTGTTTTTT. Translation: CASGGVANTGELFF.

This clone was observed a few times. The chain uses TRBV6-6 and TRBJ2-7; D might be TRBD1 (6 bases). There are 16 residues in the CDR3. The V gene's germline CDR1 is MNHNY and CDR2 SVGAGI (reference sequence). V gave up 0 bases and J gave up 6 bases, with 18 bases separating them. CDR3 in amino acids: CASSYSTGDRFSEQYF. The CDR3 DNA reads as TGTGCCAGCAGTTACTCGACAGGCGATAGGTTTTCCGAGCAGTACTTC.

This clone has a single count. CDR3 protein: CASTPGGGYETQYF. The CDR3 nucleotides are TGTGCCAGTACCCCCGGCGGGGGTTACGAGACCCAGTACTTC. The chain joins TRBV19 to TRBJ2-5; 7 bases line up with TRBD2. Per germline, CDR1 LNHDA and CDR2 SQIVND (reference sequence). With V trimmed by 7 bases and J by 5 bases, 10 bases remained unmatched. The CDR3 has 14 residues.

The chain couples TRBV18 to TRBJ2-7, with 11 bases that match TRBD1. Germline V gives CDR1 KGHSH, CDR2 LQKENI. The CDR3 runs to 15 residues. Trimming removed 6 bases from V and 5 bases from J; junction bases left unmatched: 9. The CDR3 DNA sequence: TGTGCCAGCTCTAGGGTAGGGGACAGGGGGAACGAGCAGTACTTC. This gives the protein CASSRVGDRGNEQYF.

The chain links TRBV10-3 to TRBJ1-5; D is unclear. The CDR3 is 12 residues long. Between the trimmed V and J ends, which lost 2 bases and 4 bases, there was a span of 3 bases. Germline CDR1 ENHRY, CDR2 SYGVKD. The CDR3 coding sequence is TGTGCCATCAGTGAGGGGAATCAGCCCCAGCATTTT. Translating it yields CAISEGNQPQHF.

The CDR3 loop reads CSAGGLAGGRGSDTQYF. CDR3 nucleotides: TGCAGCGCTGGAGGACTAGCGGGAGGGCGGGGGTCAGATACGCAGTATTTT. The chain joins TRBV29-1 to TRBJ2-3, with TRBD2 identical over 15 bases. The CDR3 contains 17 residues. Germline V CDR1 and CDR2: SQVTM, ANQGSEA. The V segment lost 7 bases and the J segment 4 bases; nucleotides outside the gene matches: 12.

The chain has TRBV4-2 and TRBJ2-3; 9 bases agree with TRBD2. Germline V gene lookup returns CDR1 LGHNA and CDR2 YNFKEQ. The ends lost 1 base at V and 6 bases at J; junction bases unmatched: 5. This CDR3 comprises 15 residues. The CDR3 nucleotides read TGTGCCAGCAGCCAAGCGGCGGGAGGGCCGGATACGCAGTATTTT. It specifies CASSQAAGGPDTQYF.

The rearrangement joins TRBV6-5 to TRBJ2-7; D remains unclear. The CDR3 covers 12 residues. Trimming left V 6 bases short and J 3 bases short, with 9 bases between. Germline V lookup: CDR1 MNHEY, CDR2 SVGAGI. The CDR3 here is CASSTKNYEQYF. CDR3 DNA sequence: TGTGCCAGCAGCACCAAGAACTACGAGCAGTACTTC.

This clone was detected only a few times. The genes are TRBV9 and TRBJ1-1; 9 bases are shared with TRBD1. The CDR3 is 15 residues long. The ends lost 4 bases at V and 4 bases at J; junction bases unmatched: 8. Germline CDR1 SGDLS, CDR2 YYNGEE. The CDR3 loop is CASSPRDREGTEAFF. The CDR3 DNA reads as TGTGCCAGCAGCCCCCGGGACAGGGAGGGCACTGAAGCTTTCTTT.

The V and J genes are TRBV6-6 and TRBJ1-2, with 8 nucleotides matching TRBD1. With 7 bases clipped from V and 6 bases from J, the junction kept 4 bases outside the gene matches. The CDR3 spans 12 residues. Germline assignment: CDR1 MNHNY and CDR2 SVGAGI (reference sequence). In nucleotides, the CDR3 is TGTGCCAGCAATAGGGACAGGAATGGCTACACCTTC. Residues: CASNRDRNGYTF.

The gene calls are TRBV29-1 and TRBJ2-7, with 9 bases identical to TRBD1. The CDR3 is made up of 14 amino acids. The trim removed 6 bases at V and 6 bases at J, leaving 12 bases unmatched. The germline V gene encodes CDR1 SQVTM and CDR2 ANQGSEA. CDR3 in amino acids: CSVAGTGKISEQYF. CDR3 coding DNA: TGCAGCGTGGCCGGGACAGGGAAGATCAGCGAGCAGTACTTC.

The V call is TRBV7-2, the J call TRBJ2-3; 9 positions agree with TRBD2. Losses at the gene ends were 5 bases for V and 7 bases for J; bases not matched to a gene: 13. Germline lookup yields CDR1 SGHTA and CDR2 FQGNSA. The CDR3 consists of 16 residues. The CDR3 region has the DNA TGTGCCAGCAGCGTCACGGGGCTAGCGGGAATGAATACGCAGTATTTT. It specifies CASSVTGLAGMNTQYF.

This sequence joins TRBV23-1 and TRBJ2-5, with D uncertain. TRBV23-1 is filed as an ORF, its function uncertain. Trimming left V 5 bases short and J 5 bases short, with 12 bases between. This CDR3 comprises 13 residues. The CDR3 here is CASSSNHRETQYF. The DNA for the CDR3 is TGCGCCAGCAGTTCAAACCACCGGGAGACCCAGTACTTC.

The chain links TRBV27 to TRBJ2-7; 8 bases are shared with TRBD1. V lost 6 bases, J lost 3 bases, and 7 bases stayed unmatched. This CDR3 contains 14 residues. CDR1 and CDR2 (germline): MNHEY, SMNVEV (reference sequence). The CDR3, as DNA: TGTGCCAGCAGCCCCCCGGACAGGGACTACGAGCAGTACTTC. This encodes CASSPPDRDYEQYF.

The chain is built from TRBV7-9 and TRBJ2-1, with 8 nucleotides matching TRBD2. Germline CDR1 is SEHNR and CDR2 is FQNEAQ (reference sequence). The CDR3 sequence is 14 residues long. V shed 5 bases, J shed 10 bases, and the junction held 10 bases outside the gene matches. The CDR3 here is CASSPLAGPWEQFF. The CDR3 DNA follows: TGTGCCAGCAGCCCCCTAGCGGGCCCTTGGGAGCAGTTCTTC.

This chain connects TRBV6-5 to TRBJ2-1, with 12 bases lining up with TRBD2. This CDR3 region has 15 residues. Germline CDR1 MNHEY, CDR2 SVGAGI. V lost 7 bases to trimming and J lost 1 base; unmatched junction nucleotides: 2. The CDR3 reads CASNGLAGSYNEQFF. The CDR3 region has the DNA TGTGCCAGCAACGGACTAGCGGGATCCTACAATGAGCAGTTCTTC.

The chain recombines TRBV5-1 with TRBJ2-3; D is possibly TRBD2 (6 bases). V lost 5 bases and J lost 6, with 22 bases in between. Germline CDR1 and CDR2: SGHRS and YFSETQ. The CDR3 has 16 residues. This CDR3 is CASSLISSDTGDTQYF. Here the CDR3 DNA reads TGCGCCAGCAGTTTGATCTCTAGCGACACTGGGGATACGCAGTATTTT.

The rearrangement uses TRBV9 and TRBJ2-5; the D gene could be TRBD1 or TRBD2 (5 bases each). This CDR3 has 15 residues. Germline assignment: CDR1 SGDLS and CDR2 YYNGEE. Trimming stripped 1 base from V and 3 bases from J, with 13 bases between. The DNA of the CDR3 is TGTGCCAGCAGCGTATTTGGGACCCGTGAAGAGACCCAGTACTTC. Its translation is CASSVFGTREETQYF.

The chain joins TRBV12-5 to TRBJ1-2; D gene ambiguous. The length of the CDR3 is 13 residues. Deletions cut 1 base from V and 5 bases from J, with 8 bases between. The germline V gene has CDR1 LGHNT and CDR2 FRNRAP. The CDR3 is CASGLAAFYGYTF. DNA for the CDR3: TGTGCTAGTGGTTTGGCGGCCTTTTATGGCTACACCTTC. The variable domain in full, with the rest retrieved from reference TRBV12-5 and TRBJ1-2, is DARVTQTPRHKVTEMGQEVTMRCQPILGHNTVFWYRQTMMQGLELLAYFRNRAPLDDSGMPKDRFSAEMPDATLATLKIQPSEPRDSAVYFCASGLAAFYGYTFGSGTRLTVV.